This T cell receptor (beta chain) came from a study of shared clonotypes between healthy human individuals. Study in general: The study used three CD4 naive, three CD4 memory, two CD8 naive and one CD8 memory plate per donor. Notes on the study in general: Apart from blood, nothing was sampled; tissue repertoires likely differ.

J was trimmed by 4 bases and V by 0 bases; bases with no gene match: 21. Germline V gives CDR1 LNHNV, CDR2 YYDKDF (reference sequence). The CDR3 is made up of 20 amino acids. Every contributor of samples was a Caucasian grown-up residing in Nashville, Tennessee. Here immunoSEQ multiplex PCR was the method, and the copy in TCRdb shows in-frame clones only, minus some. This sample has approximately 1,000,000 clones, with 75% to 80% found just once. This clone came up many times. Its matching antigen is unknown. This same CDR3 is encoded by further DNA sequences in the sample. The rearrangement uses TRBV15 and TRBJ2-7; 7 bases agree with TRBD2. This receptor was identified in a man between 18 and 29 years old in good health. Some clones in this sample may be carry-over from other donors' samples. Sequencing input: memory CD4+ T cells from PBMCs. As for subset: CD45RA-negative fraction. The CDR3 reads CATSRDRDWGAGPHRYEQYF. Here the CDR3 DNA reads TGTGCCACCAGCAGAGACAGGGATTGGGGAGCGGGACCACATCGGTACGAGCAGTACTTC.